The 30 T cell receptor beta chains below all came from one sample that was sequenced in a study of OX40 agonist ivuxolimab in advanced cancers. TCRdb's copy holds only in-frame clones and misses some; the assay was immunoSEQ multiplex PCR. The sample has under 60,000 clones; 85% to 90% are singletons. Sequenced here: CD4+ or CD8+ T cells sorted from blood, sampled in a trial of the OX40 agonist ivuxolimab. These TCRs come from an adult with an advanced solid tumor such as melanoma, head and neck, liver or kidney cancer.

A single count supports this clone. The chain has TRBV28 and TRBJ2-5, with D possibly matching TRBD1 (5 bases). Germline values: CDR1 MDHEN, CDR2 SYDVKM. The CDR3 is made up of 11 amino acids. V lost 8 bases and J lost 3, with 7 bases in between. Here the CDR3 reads CASVREETQYF. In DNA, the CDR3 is TGTGCCAGCGTCAGGGAAGAGACCCAGTACTTC.

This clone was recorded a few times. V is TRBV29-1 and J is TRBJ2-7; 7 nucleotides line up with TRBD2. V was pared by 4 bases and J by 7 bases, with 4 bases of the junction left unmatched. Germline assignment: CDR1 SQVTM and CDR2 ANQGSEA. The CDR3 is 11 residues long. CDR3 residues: CSVALGGEQYF. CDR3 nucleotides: TGCAGCGTTGCCCTCGGGGGGGAGCAGTACTTC.

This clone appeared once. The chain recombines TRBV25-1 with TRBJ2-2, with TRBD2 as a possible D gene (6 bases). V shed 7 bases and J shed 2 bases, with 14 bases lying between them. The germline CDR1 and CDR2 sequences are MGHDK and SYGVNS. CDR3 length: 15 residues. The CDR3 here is CASMRAGLNTGELFF. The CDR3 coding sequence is TGTGCCAGCATGAGGGCGGGGCTTAACACCGGGGAGCTGTTTTTT.

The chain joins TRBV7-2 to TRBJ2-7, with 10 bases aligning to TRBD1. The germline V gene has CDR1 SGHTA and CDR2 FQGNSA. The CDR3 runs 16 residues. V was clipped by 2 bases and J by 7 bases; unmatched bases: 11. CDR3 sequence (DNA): TGTGCCAGCAGCTTAAGGGGTCGGGACAGGGGTCGGGAGCAGTACTTC. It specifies CASSLRGRDRGREQYF.

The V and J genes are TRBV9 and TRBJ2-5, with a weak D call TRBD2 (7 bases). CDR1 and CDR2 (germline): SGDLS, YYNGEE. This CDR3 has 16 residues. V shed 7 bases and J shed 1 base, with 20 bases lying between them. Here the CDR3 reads CASGLGVAGAQETQYF. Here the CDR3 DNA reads TGTGCCAGCGGCCTCGGTGTTGCGGGGGCCCAAGAGACCCAGTACTTC.

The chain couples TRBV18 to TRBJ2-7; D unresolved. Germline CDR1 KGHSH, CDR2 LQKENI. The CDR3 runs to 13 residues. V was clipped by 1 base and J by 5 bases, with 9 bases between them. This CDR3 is CASSPLLVDEQYF. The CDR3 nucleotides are TGTGCCAGCTCACCACTTCTGGTCGACGAGCAGTACTTC. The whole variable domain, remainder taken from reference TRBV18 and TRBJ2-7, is NAGVMQNPRHLVRRRGQEARLRCSPMKGHSHVYWYRQLPEEGLKFMVYLQKENIIDESGMPKERFSAEFPKEGPSILRIQQVVRGDSAAYFCASSPLLVDEQYFGPGTRLTVT.

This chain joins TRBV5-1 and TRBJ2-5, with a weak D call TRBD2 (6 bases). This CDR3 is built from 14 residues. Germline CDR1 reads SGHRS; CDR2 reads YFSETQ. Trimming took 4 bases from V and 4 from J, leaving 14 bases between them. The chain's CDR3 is CASSVTASAETQYF. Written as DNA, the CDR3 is TGCGCCAGCAGCGTCACCGCTAGCGCAGAGACCCAGTACTTC.

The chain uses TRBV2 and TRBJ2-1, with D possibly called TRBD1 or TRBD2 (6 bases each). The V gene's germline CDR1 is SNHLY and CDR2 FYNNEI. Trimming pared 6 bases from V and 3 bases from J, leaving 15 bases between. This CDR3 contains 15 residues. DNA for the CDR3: TGTGCCAGCAGAGGGGGGAAAGGGGACTACAATGAGCAGTTCTTC. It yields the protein CASRGGKGDYNEQFF. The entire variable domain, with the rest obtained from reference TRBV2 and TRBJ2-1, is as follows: EPEVTQTPSHQVTQMGQEVILRCVPISNHLYFYWYRQILGQKVEFLVSFYNNEISEKSEIFDDQFSVERPDGSNFTLKIRSTKLEDSAMYFCASRGGKGDYNEQFFGPGTRLTVL.

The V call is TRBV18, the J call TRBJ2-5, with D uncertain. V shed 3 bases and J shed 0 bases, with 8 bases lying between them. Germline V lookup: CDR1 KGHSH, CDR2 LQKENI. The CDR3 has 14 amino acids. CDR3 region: CASSPREYQETQYF. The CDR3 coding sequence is TGTGCCAGCTCACCCCGCGAGTACCAAGAGACCCAGTACTTC.

DNA of the CDR3: TGCGCCAGCTACAGGGATGCGAACACTGAAGCTTTCTTT. It specifies CASYRDANTEAFF. J is TRBJ1-1 and V is TRBV5-1; D may be TRBD1 (6 bases). CDR1 and CDR2 from the germline V gene are SGHRS and YFSETQ. The CDR3 runs 13 residues. Trimming pared 7 bases from V and 1 base from J, leaving 11 bases between.

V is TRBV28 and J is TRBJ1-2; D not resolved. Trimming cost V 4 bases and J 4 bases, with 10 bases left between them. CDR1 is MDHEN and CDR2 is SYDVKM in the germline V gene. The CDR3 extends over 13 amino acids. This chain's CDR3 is CASSSRALYGYTF. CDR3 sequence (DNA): TGTGCCAGCAGTTCCCGGGCTCTCTATGGCTACACCTTC.

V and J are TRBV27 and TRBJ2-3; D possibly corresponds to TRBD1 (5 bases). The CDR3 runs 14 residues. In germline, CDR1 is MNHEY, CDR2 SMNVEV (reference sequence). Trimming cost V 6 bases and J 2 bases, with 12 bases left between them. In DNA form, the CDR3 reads TGTGCCAGCAGGGGTATAGGGGCCACAGATACGCAGTATTTT. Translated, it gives CASRGIGATDTQYF.

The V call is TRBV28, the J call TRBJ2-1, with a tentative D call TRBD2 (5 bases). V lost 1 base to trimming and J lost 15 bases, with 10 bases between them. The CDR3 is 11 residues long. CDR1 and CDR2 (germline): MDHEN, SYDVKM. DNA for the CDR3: TGTGCCAGCAGTTTATCCGGGAAGGGGTTCTTC. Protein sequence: CASSLSGKGFF.

In DNA form, the CDR3 reads TGTGCCAGCAGCGAGCCTAGCGGCTCCTACAATGAGCAGTTCTTC. Amino acid sequence: CASSEPSGSYNEQFF. The V gene is TRBV21-1, the J gene TRBJ2-1; the table's D gene call, TRBD2, was not cross checked with the DNA. TRBV21-1 is a listed pseudogene. The CDR3 has 15 amino acids.

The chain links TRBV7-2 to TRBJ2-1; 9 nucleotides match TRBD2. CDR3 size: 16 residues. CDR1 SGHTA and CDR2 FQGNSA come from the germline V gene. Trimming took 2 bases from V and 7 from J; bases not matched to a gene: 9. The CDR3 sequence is CASSLMLAGVWNEQFF. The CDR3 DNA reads TGTGCCAGCAGCTTAATGTTAGCGGGAGTTTGGAATGAGCAGTTCTTC.

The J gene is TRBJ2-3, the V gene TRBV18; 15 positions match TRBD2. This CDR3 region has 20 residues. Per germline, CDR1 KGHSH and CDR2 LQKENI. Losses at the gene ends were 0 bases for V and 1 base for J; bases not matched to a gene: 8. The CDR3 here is CASSPPGLAGGVIGTDTQYF. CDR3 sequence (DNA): TGTGCCAGCTCACCACCGGGACTAGCGGGAGGAGTGATTGGCACAGATACGCAGTATTTT.

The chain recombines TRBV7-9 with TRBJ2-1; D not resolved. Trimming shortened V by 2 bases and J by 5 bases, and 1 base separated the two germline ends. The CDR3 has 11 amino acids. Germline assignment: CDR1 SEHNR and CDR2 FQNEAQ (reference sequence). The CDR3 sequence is CASSLNNEQFF. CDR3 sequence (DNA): TGTGCCAGCAGCTTAAACAATGAGCAGTTCTTC.

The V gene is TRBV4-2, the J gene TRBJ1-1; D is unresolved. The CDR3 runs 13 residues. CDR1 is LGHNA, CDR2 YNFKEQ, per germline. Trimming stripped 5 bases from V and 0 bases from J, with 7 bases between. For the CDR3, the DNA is TGTGCCAGCAGCTTCAGACTGAACACTGAAGCTTTCTTT. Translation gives CASSFRLNTEAFF.

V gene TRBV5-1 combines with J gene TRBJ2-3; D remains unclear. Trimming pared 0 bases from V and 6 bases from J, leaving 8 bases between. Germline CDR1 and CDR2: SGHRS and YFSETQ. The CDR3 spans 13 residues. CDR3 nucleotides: TGCGCCAGCAGCTTGGCAGGTACCGATACGCAGTATTTT. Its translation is CASSLAGTDTQYF.

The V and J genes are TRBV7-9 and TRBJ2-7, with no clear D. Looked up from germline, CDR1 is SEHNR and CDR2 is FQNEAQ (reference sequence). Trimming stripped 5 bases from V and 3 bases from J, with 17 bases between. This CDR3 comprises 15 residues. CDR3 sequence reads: CASSQDQGFNYEQYF. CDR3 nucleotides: TGTGCCAGCAGCCAAGATCAAGGCTTTAACTACGAGCAGTACTTC.

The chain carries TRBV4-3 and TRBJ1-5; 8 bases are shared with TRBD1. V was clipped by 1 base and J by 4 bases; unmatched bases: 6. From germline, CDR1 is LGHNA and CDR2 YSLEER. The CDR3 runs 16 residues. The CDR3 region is CASSQGQGARNQPQHF. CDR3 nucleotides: TGCGCCAGCAGCCAAGGCCAGGGGGCACGGAATCAGCCCCAGCATTTT.

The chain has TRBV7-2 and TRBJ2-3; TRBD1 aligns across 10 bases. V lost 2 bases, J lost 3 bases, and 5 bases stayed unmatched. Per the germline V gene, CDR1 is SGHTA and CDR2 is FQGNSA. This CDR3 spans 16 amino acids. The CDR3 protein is CASSLMRQGATDTQYF. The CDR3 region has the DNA TGTGCCAGCAGCTTAATGAGACAGGGGGCAACAGATACGCAGTATTTT.

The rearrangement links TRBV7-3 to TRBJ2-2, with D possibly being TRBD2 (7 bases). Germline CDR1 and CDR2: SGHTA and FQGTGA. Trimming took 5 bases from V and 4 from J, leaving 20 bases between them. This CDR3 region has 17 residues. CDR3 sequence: CASSPPGRGRGTGELFF. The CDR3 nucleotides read TGTGCCAGCAGCCCCCCGGGGAGGGGCAGGGGCACCGGGGAGCTGTTTTTT. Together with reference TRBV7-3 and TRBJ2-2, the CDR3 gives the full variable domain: GAGVSQTPSNKVTEKGKYVELRCDPISGHTALYWYRQSLGQGPEFLIYFQGTGAADDSGLPNDRFFAVRPEGSVSTLKIQRTERGDSAVYLCASSPPGRGRGTGELFFGEGSRLTVL.

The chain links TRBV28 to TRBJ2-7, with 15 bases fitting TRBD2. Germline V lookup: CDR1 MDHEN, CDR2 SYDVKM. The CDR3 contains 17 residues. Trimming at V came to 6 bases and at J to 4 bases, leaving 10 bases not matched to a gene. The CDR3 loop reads CASSRVGTSGRRYEQYF. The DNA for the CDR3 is TGTGCCAGCAGCAGAGTAGGGACTAGCGGGAGGAGGTACGAGCAGTACTTC.

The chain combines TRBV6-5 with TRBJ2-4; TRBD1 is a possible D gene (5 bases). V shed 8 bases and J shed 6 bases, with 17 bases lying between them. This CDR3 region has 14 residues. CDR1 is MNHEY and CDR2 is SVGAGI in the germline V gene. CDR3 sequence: CASGSLGRINIQYF. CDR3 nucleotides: TGTGCCAGCGGATCTCTGGGGCGTATAAACATTCAGTACTTC.

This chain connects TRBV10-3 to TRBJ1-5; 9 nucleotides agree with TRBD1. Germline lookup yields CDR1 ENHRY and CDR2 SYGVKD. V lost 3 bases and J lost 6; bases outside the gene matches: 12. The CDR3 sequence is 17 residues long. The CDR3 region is CAISDPTGGARGQPQHF. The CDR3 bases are TGTGCCATCAGTGATCCCACAGGGGGCGCGAGGGGTCAGCCCCAGCATTTT.

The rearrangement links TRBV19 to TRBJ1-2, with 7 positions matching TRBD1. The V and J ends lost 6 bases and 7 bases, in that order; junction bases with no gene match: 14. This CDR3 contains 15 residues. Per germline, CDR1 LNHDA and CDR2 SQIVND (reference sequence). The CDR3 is CASSDRETTQGGYTF. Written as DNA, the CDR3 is TGTGCCAGTAGCGACAGGGAAACCACTCAGGGTGGCTACACCTTC.

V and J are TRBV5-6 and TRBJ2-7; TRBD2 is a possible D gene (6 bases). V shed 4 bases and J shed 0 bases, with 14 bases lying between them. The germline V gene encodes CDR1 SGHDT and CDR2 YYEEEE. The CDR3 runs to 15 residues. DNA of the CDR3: TGTGCCAGCAGCCCATGGGGAGGTGCCTCCTACGAGCAGTACTTC. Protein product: CASSPWGGASYEQYF.

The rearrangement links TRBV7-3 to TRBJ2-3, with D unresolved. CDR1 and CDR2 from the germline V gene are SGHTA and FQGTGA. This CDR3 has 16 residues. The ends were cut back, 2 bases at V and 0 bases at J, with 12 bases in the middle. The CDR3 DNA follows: TGTGCCAGCAGCTTACTGGGCCTCACTAGCACAGATACGCAGTATTTT. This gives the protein CASSLLGLTSTDTQYF.

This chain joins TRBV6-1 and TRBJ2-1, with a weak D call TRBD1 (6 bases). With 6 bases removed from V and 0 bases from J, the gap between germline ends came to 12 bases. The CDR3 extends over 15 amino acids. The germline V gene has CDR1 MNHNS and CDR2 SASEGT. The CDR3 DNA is TGTGCCAGCAGCCTAAACAGGGACTCCTACAATGAGCAGTTCTTC. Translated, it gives CASSLNRDSYNEQFF.